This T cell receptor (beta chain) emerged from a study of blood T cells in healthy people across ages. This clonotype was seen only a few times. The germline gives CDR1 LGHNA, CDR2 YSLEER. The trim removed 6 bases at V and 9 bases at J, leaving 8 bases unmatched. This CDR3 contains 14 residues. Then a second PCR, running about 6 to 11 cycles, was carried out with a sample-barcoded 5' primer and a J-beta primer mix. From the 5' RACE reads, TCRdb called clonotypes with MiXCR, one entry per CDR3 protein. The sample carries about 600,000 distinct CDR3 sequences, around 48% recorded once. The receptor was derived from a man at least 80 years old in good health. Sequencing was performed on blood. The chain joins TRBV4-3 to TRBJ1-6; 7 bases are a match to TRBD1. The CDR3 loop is CASSPGTESSPLHF. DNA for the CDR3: TGCGCCAGCAGTCCCGGGACAGAGTCTTCACCCCTCCACTTT.